This T cell receptor beta chain was recorded in a study of neurological immune-mediated disorders. Study observations and caveats: When repertoires were grouped phylogenetically, those of 18 of 34 multiple sclerosis patients fell into one related-CDR3 cluster, a possible signature.

2 million PBMCs stored at -80 C were the source of the unsorted libraries. Synthesis of cDNA was accomplished via 5'RACE employing 10-nucleotide random UMIs. TCRdb re-analysed the 5' RACE reads in MiXCR, keeping a single row per CDR3 protein. Among about 65,000 distinct CDR3 sequences, roughly 4% were seen once, and the ten largest hold roughly 2.7%. This clonotype was observed many times. Its antigen remains unidentified. This TCR derives from a man over 45 with multiple sclerosis. Input material: PBMCs.

The CDR3 sequence: CASSPGRLGEKLFF. The CDR3 DNA reads TGTGCCAGCTCCCCGGGACGGCTAGGTGAAAAACTGTTTTTT. V and J are TRBV28 and TRBJ1-4, with a possible D match to TRBD1 (5 bases). The CDR3 contains 14 residues. Trimming removed 8 bases from V and 7 bases from J, with 17 bases in between. Germline CDR1 and CDR2: MDHEN and SYDVKM. The whole variable domain, filled in from reference TRBV28 and TRBJ1-4, reads DVKVTQSSRYLVKRTGEKVFLECVQDMDHENMFWYRQDPGLGLRLIYFSYDVKMKEKGDIPEGYSVSREKKERFSLILESASTNQTSMYLCASSPGRLGEKLFFGSGTQLSVL.